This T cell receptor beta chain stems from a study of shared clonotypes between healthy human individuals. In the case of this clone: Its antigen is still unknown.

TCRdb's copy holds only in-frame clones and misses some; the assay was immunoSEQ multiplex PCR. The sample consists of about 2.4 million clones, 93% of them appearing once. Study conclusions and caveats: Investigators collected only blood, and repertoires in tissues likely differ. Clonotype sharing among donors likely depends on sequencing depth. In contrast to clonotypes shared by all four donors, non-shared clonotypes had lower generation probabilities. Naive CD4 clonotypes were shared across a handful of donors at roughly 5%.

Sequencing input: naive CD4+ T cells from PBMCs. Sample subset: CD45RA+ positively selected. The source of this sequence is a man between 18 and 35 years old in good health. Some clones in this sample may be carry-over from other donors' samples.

CDR3 in DNA: TGCAGTGCTGGGGTCTGGGGCTACACCTTC. Translating it yields CSAGVWGYTF. The chain uses TRBV20-1 and TRBJ1-2; D is uncertain. Germline CDR1 and CDR2: DFQATT and SNEGSKA (reference sequence). The CDR3 is 10 residues long. V was cut by 5 bases and J by 8 bases, with 9 bases left in between.